This entry lists 20 T cell receptor beta chains sequenced from one sample in a study of cytomegalovirus exposure and HLA in healthy donors. Primers included in the PCR were 60 Vbeta and 13 Jbeta primers. Clones were read by immunoSEQ multiplex PCR, and TCRdb kept only the in-frame ones, dropping some. The sample yields 120,000 or so clones, approximately 84% seen once. What was sequenced was PBMCs. The receptors originated from a man aged 50 to 59 in good health and CMV-seronegative.

CDR3 in DNA: TGTGCCAGCAGCTTGGTAGGGAGCTCCTACAATGAGCAGTTCTTC. This gives the protein CASSLVGSSYNEQFF. The rearrangement uses TRBV5-4 and TRBJ2-1; a possible D gene is TRBD2 (5 bases). Per the germline V gene, CDR1 is SGHNT and CDR2 is YYREEE (reference sequence). The CDR3 sequence is 15 residues long. The V end lost 0 bases, the J end lost 0 bases, and 7 bases lay between the germline ends.

This rearrangement joins TRBV5-6 to TRBJ2-5; the D gene is possibly TRBD2 (6 bases). Trimming left V 0 bases short and J 4 bases short, with 7 bases between. This CDR3 has 13 residues. The germline V gene encodes CDR1 SGHDT and CDR2 YYEEEE. In DNA, the CDR3 is TGTGCCAGCAGCTTGGTCGGGGGAGAGACCCAGTACTTC. Translating gives CASSLVGGETQYF.

This clone has just one count. The V and J genes are TRBV30 and TRBJ1-3; the D is unclear. This CDR3 is 13 amino acids long. The germline CDR1 and CDR2 sequences are GTSNPN and SVGIG (reference sequence). Trimming pared 7 bases from V and 4 bases from J, leaving 14 bases between. As DNA, the CDR3 is TGTGCCTCCAACCCGACACGGGGAAACACCATATATTTT. Translation gives CASNPTRGNTIYF.

This clone was observed once. The CDR3 protein is CASSYSEGTGNSPLHF. CDR3 coding DNA: TGTGCCAGCAGTTACTCGGAGGGGACAGGGAATTCACCCCTCCACTTT. This chain connects TRBV6-5 to TRBJ1-6; 9 nucleotides line up with TRBD1. Germline-derived CDR1 and CDR2 are MNHEY and SVGAGI. Germline trimming cut 0 bases from V and 7 bases from J; bases unmatched to any gene: 4. The CDR3 is 16 residues long.

The chain recombines TRBV18 with TRBJ1-5, with no clear D. CDR1 and CDR2 (germline): KGHSH, LQKENI. The CDR3 extends over 14 amino acids. Between the trimmed V and J ends, which lost 3 bases and 5 bases, there was a span of 11 bases. CDR3: CASSPAGAYQPQHF. CDR3 nucleotide sequence: TGTGCCAGCTCACCCGCAGGCGCCTATCAGCCCCAGCATTTT.

The J gene is TRBJ2-1, the V gene TRBV28, with TRBD2 as a possible D gene (5 bases). This CDR3 region has 13 residues. The germline V and J ends were trimmed by 9 bases and 4 bases, with 13 bases remaining between them. In germline, CDR1 is MDHEN, CDR2 SYDVKM. As DNA, the CDR3 is TGTGCCAGTGAGCGGAACCAATACAATGAGCAGTTCTTC. Residues: CASERNQYNEQFF.

The chain uses TRBV15 and TRBJ2-7; 7 nucleotides align to TRBD2. The CDR3 length is 16 residues. CDR1 and CDR2 from the germline V gene are LNHNV and YYDKDF (reference sequence). Trimming at V came to 3 bases and at J to 0 bases, leaving 8 bases not matched to a gene. The CDR3 nucleotides read TGTGCCACCAGCAGCTCGGGGGGTCGTCTCTCCTACGAGCAGTACTTC. It specifies CATSSSGGRLSYEQYF.

The chain couples TRBV19 to TRBJ1-1; D gene unclear. CDR3 length: 15 residues. V was trimmed by 2 bases and J by 4 bases, leaving 14 bases between them. Germline CDR1 LNHDA, CDR2 SQIVND (reference sequence). The CDR3 DNA reads TGTGCCAGTAGTATAAACAGAAACCTTGTCACTGAAGCTTTCTTT. Translating gives CASSINRNLVTEAFF. Filled out from reference TRBV19 and TRBJ1-1, the complete variable domain reads DGGITQSPKYLFRKEGQNVTLSCEQNLNHDAMYWYRQDPGQGLRLIYYSQIVNDFQKGDIAEGYSVSREKKESFPLTVTSAQKNPTAFYLCASSINRNLVTEAFFGQGTRLTVV.

The V call is TRBV4-3, the J call TRBJ1-2; tentative D call: TRBD1 (5 bases). The germline V gene has CDR1 LGHNA and CDR2 YSLEER. Trimming pared 0 bases from V and 5 bases from J, leaving 10 bases between. The CDR3 has 14 amino acids. The CDR3, as DNA: TGCGCCAGCAGCCAAGATCGGGGGAAATATGGCTACACCTTC. This codes for CASSQDRGKYGYTF.

This chain uses TRBV19 with TRBJ1-2; D remains ambiguous. Trimming shortened V by 2 bases and J by 5 bases, and 3 bases separated the two germline ends. CDR3 length: 11 amino acids. Germline assignment: CDR1 LNHDA and CDR2 SQIVND (reference sequence). The CDR3: CASSITYGYTF. DNA of the CDR3: TGTGCCAGTAGTATAACTTATGGCTACACCTTC.

The chain is built from TRBV7-3 and TRBJ2-5; TRBD2 aligns across 13 bases. This CDR3 contains 15 residues. Germline CDR1 and CDR2: SGHTA and FQGTGA. J gave up 2 bases and V 5 bases, and 2 bases lay outside the gene matches. CDR3 loop: CASSEGLAGQETQYF. The CDR3 nucleotides read TGTGCCAGCAGCGAGGGACTAGCGGGACAAGAGACCCAGTACTTC. The variable domain in full, with the rest retrieved from reference TRBV7-3 and TRBJ2-5, is GAGVSQTPSNKVTEKGKYVELRCDPISGHTALYWYRQSLGQGPEFLIYFQGTGAADDSGLPNDRFFAVRPEGSVSTLKIQRTERGDSAVYLCASSEGLAGQETQYFGPGTRLLVL.

This clone has just a few counts. This sequence joins TRBV28 and TRBJ2-4; 10 positions match TRBD2. CDR1 and CDR2 from the germline V gene are MDHEN and SYDVKM. V shed 3 bases, J shed 4 bases, and the junction held 6 bases outside the gene matches. This CDR3 is built from 16 residues. CDR3: CASSFLSGGAKNIQYF. DNA of the CDR3: TGTGCCAGCAGTTTTTTAAGCGGGGGGGCTAAAAACATTCAGTACTTC.

V is TRBV6-1 and J is TRBJ1-4; 7 positions match TRBD1. In germline, CDR1 is MNHNS, CDR2 SASEGT. The CDR3 runs 15 residues. J lost 4 bases, V lost 1 base, and 3 bases had no gene match. CDR3 coding DNA: TGTGCCAGCAGTGAAGGGGGACAGTATAATGAAAAACTGTTTTTT. Encoded protein: CASSEGGQYNEKLFF.

The chain employs TRBV28 and TRBJ2-1; TRBD1 aligns across 7 bases. From germline, CDR1 is MDHEN and CDR2 SYDVKM. There are 12 residues in the CDR3. V was pared by 10 bases and J by 6 bases, with 6 bases of the junction left unmatched. DNA for the CDR3: TGTGCCACCGGGACAGCGGCCAATGAGCAGTTCTTC. Its protein is CATGTAANEQFF.

The chain joins TRBV28 to TRBJ1-6; TRBD1 is a possible D gene (5 bases). Germline V gene sequence: CDR1 MDHEN, CDR2 SYDVKM. The CDR3 runs to 14 residues. With 8 bases removed from V and 2 bases from J, the gap between germline ends came to 10 bases. The CDR3 coding sequence is TGTGCCAGCGGAGAGACAGCCTATAATTCACCCCTCCACTTT. Protein: CASGETAYNSPLHF.

V gene TRBV30 combines with J gene TRBJ1-3, with a tentative D call TRBD1 (5 bases). From germline, CDR1 is GTSNPN and CDR2 SVGIG (reference sequence). Trimming removed 1 base from V and 0 bases from J, with 10 bases in between. This CDR3 contains 15 residues. This CDR3 reads CAWSEITGSGNTIYF. The CDR3, as DNA: TGTGCCTGGAGTGAGATTACAGGCTCTGGAAACACCATATATTTT.

This clone came up a few times. V usage is TRBV4-2 and J usage is TRBJ1-2; D call uncertain. Germline-derived CDR1 and CDR2 are LGHNA and YNFKEQ. Trimming left V 1 base short and J 5 bases short, with 14 bases between. This CDR3 comprises 15 residues. Written as DNA, the CDR3 is TGTGCCAGCAGCCAAGGGAACAGCATTTTGTATGGCTACACCTTC. Amino acids: CASSQGNSILYGYTF.

The chain recombines TRBV9 with TRBJ2-3; 12 nucleotides align to TRBD2. The CDR3 is made up of 17 amino acids. Unmatched junction bases numbered 7, after V lost 0 bases and J lost 5 bases. CDR1 is SGDLS, CDR2 YYNGEE, per germline. CDR3 region: CASSVASGRAGGDTQYF. The CDR3 DNA reads TGTGCCAGCAGCGTAGCTAGCGGGAGGGCCGGGGGAGATACGCAGTATTTT.

The chain is built from TRBV10-3 and TRBJ2-2; 7 nucleotides match TRBD2. Germline CDR1 ENHRY, CDR2 SYGVKD. Trimming cost V 2 bases and J 5 bases; bases outside gene matches: 5. This CDR3 comprises 15 residues. CDR3 nucleotides: TGTGCCATCAGTGAGGGACTAGTGACGACCGGGGAGCTGTTTTTT. It specifies CAISEGLVTTGELFF.

This chain's CDR3 is CASSLEQQTGGLNYGYTF. The CDR3 coding sequence is TGTGCCAGCTCACTGGAACAGCAGACGGGGGGGTTAAACTATGGCTACACCTTC. The genes are TRBV18 and TRBJ1-2; weak D call: TRBD1 (5 bases). V was clipped by 4 bases and J by 2 bases, with 23 bases between them. CDR3 length: 18 amino acids. CDR1 and CDR2 from the germline V gene are KGHSH and LQKENI.